This T cell receptor beta chain was captured in a study of cytomegalovirus exposure and HLA in healthy donors. When sampled, the donors appeared nominally healthy, though they likely had unrecorded immune exposures. V was pared by 4 bases and J by 3 bases, with 10 bases between. This CDR3 has 14 amino acids. In germline, CDR1 is SGDLS, CDR2 YYNGEE. The PCR was carried out with 60 Vbeta primers and 13 Jbeta primers. Produced via immunoSEQ multiplex PCR; TCRdb's table is partial and in-frame only. Of 65,000 to 90,000 clones in the sample, around 72% are singletons; the top ten hold about 12%. Sequencing input: PBMCs. The chain couples TRBV9 to TRBJ2-2, with a weak D call TRBD2 (6 bases). This sequence originates from a woman aged 40 to 49 in good health and CMV-seropositive. DNA for the CDR3: TGTGCCAGCAGCCTCCGGGACTACACCGGGGAGCTGTTTTTT. As protein: CASSLRDYTGELFF.